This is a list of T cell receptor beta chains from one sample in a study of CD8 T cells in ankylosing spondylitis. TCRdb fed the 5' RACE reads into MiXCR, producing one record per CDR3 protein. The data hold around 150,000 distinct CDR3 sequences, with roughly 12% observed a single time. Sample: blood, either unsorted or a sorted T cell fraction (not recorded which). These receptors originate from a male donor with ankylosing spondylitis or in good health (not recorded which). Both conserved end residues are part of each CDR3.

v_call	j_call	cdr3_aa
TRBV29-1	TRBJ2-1	CSVESVTSYNEQFF
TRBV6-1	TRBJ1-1	CASRPQDRGNTEAFF
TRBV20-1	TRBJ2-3	CSARDWGRDTQYF
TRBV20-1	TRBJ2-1	CSATPGLAYNEQFF
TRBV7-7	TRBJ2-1	CASSLVRRQGKNNEQFF
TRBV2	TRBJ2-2	CASIEGQIMSTGELFF
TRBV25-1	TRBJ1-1	CASSEGGDTEAFF
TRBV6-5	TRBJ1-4	CASSYSTASWEKLFF
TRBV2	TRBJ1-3	CASESPSGNTIYF
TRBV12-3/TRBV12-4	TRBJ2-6	CASSSSGANVLTF
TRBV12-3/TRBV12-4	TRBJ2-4	CASSSDLLAKNIQYF
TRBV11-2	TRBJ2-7	CASSLERTAVGQYF
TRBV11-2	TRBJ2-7	CASSTGTGRNYEQYF
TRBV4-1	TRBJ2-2	CASSETLSGSNTGELFF
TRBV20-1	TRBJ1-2	CSAHGYYGYTF
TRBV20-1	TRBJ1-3	CSAKTGQGGNTIYF
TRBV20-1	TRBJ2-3	CSAPHHSLGTDTQYF
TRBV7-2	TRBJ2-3	CASSEPGQGDTQYF
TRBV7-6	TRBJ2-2	CASSLDGIADTGELFF
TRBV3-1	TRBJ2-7	CASSHSGMGHEQYF
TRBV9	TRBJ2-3	CASSAGSQTDTQYF
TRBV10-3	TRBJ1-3	CAISTGFSGNTIYF
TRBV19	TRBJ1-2	CASSPSTGVINYGYTF
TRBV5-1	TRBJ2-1	CASSVAGTSGNEQFF
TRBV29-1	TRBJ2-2	CSVALTSGSDTGELFF
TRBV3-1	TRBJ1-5	CASSRSSEGSNQPQHF
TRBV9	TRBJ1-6	CASSAIGTANSPLHF
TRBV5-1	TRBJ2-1	CASSLTSGSYNEQFF
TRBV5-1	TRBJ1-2	CASSPGLYGYTF
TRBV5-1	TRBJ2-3	CASSLEGRQGTDTQYF
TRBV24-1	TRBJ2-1	CATSDFKTGRYNEQFF
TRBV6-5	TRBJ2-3	CASSYVATDTQYF
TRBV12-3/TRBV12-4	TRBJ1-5	CASSFRYQPQHF
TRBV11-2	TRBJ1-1	CASSLDGQGYTEAFF
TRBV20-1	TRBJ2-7	CSAVDRDNSYEQYF
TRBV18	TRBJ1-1	CASSLGVGYTEAFF
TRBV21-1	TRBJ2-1	CAPSNGRQTIYNEQFF
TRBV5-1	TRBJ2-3	CASSFSGGTTDTQYF
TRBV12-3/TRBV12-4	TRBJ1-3	CASSFRRAGENTIYF
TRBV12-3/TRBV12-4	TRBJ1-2	CASSLQAYGYTF
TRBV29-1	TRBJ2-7	CSVEASPGGRRRYEQYF
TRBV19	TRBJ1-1	CASSPSGQGANTEAFF
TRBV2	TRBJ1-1	CASRAERTGNEAFF
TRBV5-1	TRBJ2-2	CASSLQRERTGELFF
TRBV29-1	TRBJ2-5	CSVEDSPAETQYF
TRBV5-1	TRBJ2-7	CASSLIQSYEQYF
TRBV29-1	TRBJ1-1	CSVDRGGTEAFF
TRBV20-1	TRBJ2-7	CSGRGLASHEQYF
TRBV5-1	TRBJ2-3	CASSTTGGPDTQYF
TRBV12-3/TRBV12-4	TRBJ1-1	CAIQGQANTEAFF
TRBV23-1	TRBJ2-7	CASSHGGPGARSYEQYF
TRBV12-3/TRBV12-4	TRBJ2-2	CASSSPPGSKVRTGELFF
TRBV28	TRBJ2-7	CASSSPGQSYEQYF
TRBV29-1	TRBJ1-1	CSVKQGNTEAFF
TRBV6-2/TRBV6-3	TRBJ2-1	CASSFTGIEQFF
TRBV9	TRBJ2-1	CASSVGGGRTNEQFF